Following are 6 T cell receptor beta chains from one sample sequenced in a study of cytomegalovirus exposure and HLA in healthy donors. With 60 Vbeta and 13 Jbeta primers, the PCR was carried out. This table comes from immunoSEQ multiplex PCR, and its TCRdb copy is limited to in-frame clones, with some not included. The sample lists under 85,000 clones, almost 70% occurring once. Sequencing was performed on PBMCs. The origin of the receptors is a man aged 40-49 years in good health and CMV-seropositive.

The genes are TRBV19 and TRBJ2-7; weak D call: TRBD1 (6 bases). Trimming pared 3 bases from V and 2 bases from J, leaving 11 bases between. The CDR3 is made up of 14 amino acids. CDR1 is LNHDA, CDR2 SQIVND, per germline (reference sequence). The CDR3 is CASSIRAGAYEQYF. In DNA, the CDR3 is TGTGCCAGTAGTATTAGGGCAGGGGCCTACGAGCAGTACTTC.

This clone turned up a few times. The chain employs TRBV30 and TRBJ2-5; 7 positions agree with TRBD1. V was pared by 3 bases and J by 6 bases, with 7 bases of the junction left unmatched. From germline, CDR1 is GTSNPN and CDR2 SVGIG (reference sequence). The CDR3 is made up of 13 amino acids. For the CDR3, the DNA is TGTGCCTGGAGAATAACAGGGGTGAAGACCCAGTACTTC. Amino acid sequence: CAWRITGVKTQYF.

This clone is medium-sized. Other DNA sequences in this specimen translate into the identical CDR3. The rearrangement links TRBV6-1 to TRBJ1-3, with D hard to call. CDR3 size: 12 residues. V was cut by 7 bases and J by 4 bases, with 8 bases left in between. Germline CDR1 and CDR2: MNHNS and SASEGT. CDR3 nucleotide sequence: TGTGCCAGCAACCCGACAGGAAACACCATATATTTT. Protein: CASNPTGNTIYF.

For the CDR3, the DNA is TGTGCCAGCAGCCAAGGGAGGGGTCAATCGGATAGCAATCAGCCCCAGCATTTT. The encoded protein is CASSQGRGQSDSNQPQHF. The chain combines TRBV4-2 with TRBJ1-5; D is perhaps TRBD1 (5 bases). Germline V gene sequence: CDR1 LGHNA, CDR2 YNFKEQ. Trimming removed 1 base from V and 0 bases from J, with 16 bases in between. The CDR3 is 18 amino acids.

The rearrangement joins TRBV7-2 to TRBJ2-1; 8 bases are a match to TRBD1. J was trimmed by 14 bases and V by 5 bases; bases with no gene match: 8. This CDR3 has 12 residues. Germline CDR1 and CDR2: SGHTA and FQGNSA. The CDR3 is CASSERGQDEFF. CDR3 sequence (DNA): TGTGCCAGCAGCGAACGGGGACAGGACGAGTTCTTC.

This clone was seen more than once but under ten times. This chain links TRBV10-3 with TRBJ2-7; TRBD2 matches 14 bases. The CDR3 is made up of 15 amino acids. From germline, CDR1 is ENHRY and CDR2 SYGVKD. V shed 4 bases and J 5 bases; nucleotides not matched to a gene: 4. This CDR3 is CAISAGTSGSDEQYF. The CDR3 region has the DNA TGTGCCATCAGTGCGGGGACTAGCGGGAGCGACGAGCAGTACTTC.